These 32 T cell receptor beta chains were all obtained from the same sample, sequenced in a study of shared clonotypes between healthy human individuals. Data came from immunoSEQ multiplex PCR; TCRdb stores just in-frame clones and leaves some out. The sample has around 1.5 million clones; nearly 99% are singletons. Sequencing was performed on naive CD4+ T cells sorted from blood. The sample's subset: CD45RA+ positively selected. These TCRs come from a man between 25 and 39 years old in good health.

The V gene is TRBV30, the J gene TRBJ2-1; perhaps TRBD2 as D (5 bases). The V and J ends lost 0 bases and 7 bases respectively, with 13 bases between them. The CDR3 has 14 amino acids. Germline-derived CDR1 and CDR2 are GTSNPN and SVGIG (reference sequence). The CDR3 sequence is CAWSVRGSKNEQFF. The CDR3, as DNA: TGTGCCTGGAGTGTACGAGGGAGCAAGAATGAGCAGTTCTTC.

The J gene is TRBJ1-1, the V gene TRBV7-2, with D uncertain. V lost 3 bases and J 0 bases, leaving 11 bases between the germline ends. There are 15 residues in the CDR3. Germline V gives CDR1 SGHTA, CDR2 FQGNSA. CDR3 in DNA: TGTGCCAGCAGCTTGGGCAGCTACATGAACACTGAAGCTTTCTTT. Translation gives CASSLGSYMNTEAFF.

Here the CDR3 DNA reads TGTGCCACCAGCAGAGCCCAAGAGCAGTTCTTC. Amino acids: CATSRAQEQFF. The chain has TRBV15 and TRBJ2-1; D not certain. Germline-derived CDR1 and CDR2 are LNHNV and YYDKDF (reference sequence). The CDR3 length is 11 residues. V shed 1 base and J shed 10 bases, with 5 bases lying between them.

J is TRBJ2-2 and V is TRBV29-1; no definite D call. Germline-derived CDR1 and CDR2 are SQVTM and ANQGSEA. This CDR3 has 15 residues. The ends were cut back, 4 bases at V and 1 base at J, with 13 bases in the middle. The CDR3 reads CSVVQGILNTGELFF. For the CDR3, the DNA is TGCAGCGTTGTCCAAGGGATCCTGAACACCGGGGAGCTGTTTTTT.

The chain has TRBV29-1 and TRBJ2-5; D unclear. Trimming shortened V by 4 bases and J by 2 bases, and 11 bases separated the two germline ends. The CDR3 sequence is 13 residues long. Germline V gene lookup returns CDR1 SQVTM and CDR2 ANQGSEA. For the CDR3, the DNA is TGCAGCGTTGTTCATAGGATTCAAGAGACCCAGTACTTC. This sequence encodes CSVVHRIQETQYF.

The chain couples TRBV28 to TRBJ1-1, with 7 bases lining up with TRBD1. The CDR3 spans 15 residues. Per the germline V gene, CDR1 is MDHEN and CDR2 is SYDVKM. V was pared by 5 bases and J by 3 bases, with 9 bases of the junction left unmatched. The CDR3 DNA sequence: TGTGCCAGCAGTCAGGGGGGGAGGAGGGACACTGAAGCTTTCTTT. Encoded protein: CASSQGGRRDTEAFF.

The chain recombines TRBV10-3 with TRBJ2-7; D not certain. Germline assignment: CDR1 ENHRY and CDR2 SYGVKD. The CDR3 sequence is 12 residues long. The germline V and J ends were trimmed by 4 bases and 0 bases, with 4 bases remaining between them. This CDR3 is CAISAPSYEQYF. In nucleotides, the CDR3 is TGTGCCATCAGTGCACCCTCCTACGAGCAGTACTTC.

The chain has TRBV7-2 and TRBJ2-7; no clear D. Trimming removed 1 base from V and 7 bases from J, with 17 bases in between. Germline values: CDR1 SGHTA, CDR2 FQGNSA. This CDR3 region has 15 residues. CDR3 in DNA: TGTGCCAGCAGCTTAGACTCAATCTCGGAGAGGGAGCAGTACTTC. Its protein is CASSLDSISEREQYF.

This chain joins TRBV4-1 and TRBJ2-7, with D maybe TRBD1 (5 bases). This CDR3 region has 17 residues. Trimming removed 0 bases at V and 2 bases at J, with 17 bases between. Germline V lookup: CDR1 MGHRA, CDR2 YSYEKL. The CDR3 here is CASSQENGRLGAYEQYF. The CDR3 coding sequence is TGCGCCAGCAGCCAAGAGAATGGGCGGCTAGGGGCCTACGAGCAGTACTTC.

This rearrangement joins TRBV19 to TRBJ1-5; tentative D call: TRBD1 (6 bases). The CDR3 contains 16 residues. V was shortened by 4 bases and J by 7 bases, with 20 bases between the two germline ends. Germline CDR1 is LNHDA and CDR2 is SQIVND (reference sequence). The CDR3 DNA follows: TGTGCCAGTAGTAGATTGGGGTCGGGCAGGGGCCAGCCCCAGCATTTT. Protein sequence: CASSRLGSGRGQPQHF.

The chain employs TRBV7-9 and TRBJ2-3; 9 bases align to TRBD1. This CDR3 comprises 14 residues. CDR1 and CDR2 from the germline V gene are SEHNR and FQNEAQ (reference sequence). Losses at the gene ends were 4 bases for V and 6 bases for J; bases not matched to a gene: 5. The CDR3: CASSSDRGWDTQYF. The CDR3 nucleotides read TGTGCCAGCAGCTCGGACAGGGGCTGGGATACGCAGTATTTT.

The chain is built from TRBV10-2 and TRBJ2-5; D gene uncertain. Germline assignment: CDR1 WSHSY and CDR2 SAAADI. V lost 6 bases to trimming and J lost 5 bases, with 10 bases between them. The CDR3 covers 12 residues. The CDR3 loop is CASSAARETQYF. The CDR3 bases are TGCGCCAGCAGCGCCGCCCGGGAGACCCAGTACTTC.

The chain joins TRBV7-3 to TRBJ1-1, with a tentative D call TRBD1 (6 bases). Trimming cost V 3 bases and J 0 bases, with 8 bases left between them. The CDR3 has 14 amino acids. From germline, CDR1 is SGHTA and CDR2 FQGTGA. DNA of the CDR3: TGTGCCAGCAGCTTCACAGGGCTGAACACTGAAGCTTTCTTT. Translated: CASSFTGLNTEAFF.

This chain links TRBV2 with TRBJ1-2; 8 positions agree with TRBD1. CDR1 is SNHLY, CDR2 FYNNEI, per germline. This CDR3 has 16 residues. J lost 1 base, V lost 4 bases, and 8 bases had no gene match. The CDR3 spells CASSALTTGGNYGYTF. The DNA of the CDR3 is TGTGCCAGCAGTGCCTTAACTACAGGGGGTAACTATGGCTACACCTTC.

This chain joins TRBV9 and TRBJ2-1, with 9 bases aligning to TRBD2. V lost 6 bases to trimming and J lost 8 bases; unmatched junction nucleotides: 9. Germline CDR1 SGDLS, CDR2 YYNGEE. This CDR3 region has 14 residues. DNA for the CDR3: TGTGCCAGCAACTTAGCGGGAGCGGTCGATGAGCAGTTCTTC. Translation gives CASNLAGAVDEQFF.

The chain employs TRBV10-3 and TRBJ1-1, with 9 bases identical to TRBD1. The germline V gene encodes CDR1 ENHRY and CDR2 SYGVKD. The V and J ends lost 1 base and 8 bases, in that order; junction bases with no gene match: 5. The CDR3 extends over 14 amino acids. The CDR3 nucleotides are TGTGCCATCAGTGAGTGGGACAGGGAGTTGGAAGCTTTCTTT. Protein product: CAISEWDRELEAFF.

This clone was counted only a few times. Other nucleotide sequences in the sample specify the same CDR3. The rearrangement links TRBV9 to TRBJ2-2; D gene uncertain. Trimming left V 0 bases short and J 7 bases short, with 4 bases between. This CDR3 region has 12 residues. Germline CDR1 SGDLS, CDR2 YYNGEE. DNA for the CDR3: TGTGCCAGCAGCGTAGAGGTCGGGGAGCTGTTTTTT. Translated, it gives CASSVEVGELFF.

The chain employs TRBV7-8 and TRBJ2-2; the D is unclear. V lost 6 bases and J 1 base, leaving 18 bases between the germline ends. Germline-derived CDR1 and CDR2 are SGHVS and FQNEAQ. The CDR3 is made up of 17 amino acids. This CDR3 reads CASSSRSSFKNTGELFF. Here the CDR3 DNA reads TGTGCCAGCAGTTCTCGTTCGTCGTTTAAGAACACCGGGGAGCTGTTTTTT.

CDR3 protein: CASSIDWGQETQYF. CDR3 nucleotides: TGTGCCAGTAGTATAGATTGGGGCCAAGAGACCCAGTACTTC. The chain combines TRBV19 with TRBJ2-5; D not resolved. V lost 0 bases to trimming and J lost 1 base, with 6 bases between them. Germline assignment: CDR1 LNHDA and CDR2 SQIVND (reference sequence). This CDR3 region has 14 residues. The whole variable domain, filled in from reference TRBV19 and TRBJ2-5, reads DGGITQSPKYLFRKEGQNVTLSCEQNLNHDAMYWYRQDPGQGLRLIYYSQIVNDFQKGDIAEGYSVSREKKESFPLTVTSAQKNPTAFYLCASSIDWGQETQYFGPGTRLLVL.

The chain carries TRBV7-2 and TRBJ2-7; D is unclear. CDR3 length equals 14 residues. Germline CDR1 reads SGHTA; CDR2 reads FQGNSA. V shed 1 base and J shed 3 bases, with 10 bases lying between them. CDR3 sequence reads: CASSLGAASYEQYF. DNA of the CDR3: TGTGCCAGCAGCTTAGGGGCAGCCAGCTACGAGCAGTACTTC. Full variable domain (missing parts from reference TRBV7-2 and TRBJ2-7): GAGVSQSPSNKVTEKGKDVELRCDPISGHTALYWYRQSLGQGLEFLIYFQGNSAPDKSGLPSDRFSAERTGGSVSTLTIQRTQQEDSAVYLCASSLGAASYEQYFGPGTRLTVT.

V usage is TRBV19 and J usage is TRBJ2-3; TRBD2 matches 12 bases. From germline, CDR1 is LNHDA and CDR2 SQIVND (reference sequence). V shed 3 bases, J shed 6 bases, and the junction held 10 bases outside the gene matches. The CDR3 is 17 amino acids. The DNA of the CDR3 is TGTGCCAGTAGTATTTGGACTAGCGGGATGAGGCGGGATACGCAGTATTTT. Translated: CASSIWTSGMRRDTQYF.

The J gene is TRBJ2-7, the V gene TRBV2; D unclear. Germline CDR1 is SNHLY and CDR2 is FYNNEI. The V end lost 6 bases, the J end lost 3 bases, and 12 bases lay between the germline ends. The CDR3 is 13 amino acids. CDR3: CASRKPPVYEQYF. The CDR3 bases are TGTGCCAGCAGGAAGCCCCCGGTCTACGAGCAGTACTTC. Full variable domain (missing parts from reference TRBV2 and TRBJ2-7): EPEVTQTPSHQVTQMGQEVILRCVPISNHLYFYWYRQILGQKVEFLVSFYNNEISEKSEIFDDQFSVERPDGSNFTLKIRSTKLEDSAMYFCASRKPPVYEQYFGPGTRLTVT.

This rearrangement joins TRBV7-2 to TRBJ2-2, with D tentatively TRBD1 (6 bases). CDR1 is SGHTA, CDR2 FQGNSA, per germline. The CDR3 is 16 amino acids. The germline V and J ends were trimmed by 6 bases and 7 bases, with 21 bases remaining between them. The DNA for the CDR3 is TGTGCCAGCAGATCCGCCCGACAGGTCTTGGGCGGGGAGCTGTTTTTT. It yields the protein CASRSARQVLGGELFF.

This clone was counted once. V usage is TRBV5-4 and J usage is TRBJ2-1, with D uncertain. This CDR3 comprises 15 residues. CDR1 SGHNT and CDR2 YYREEE come from the germline V gene (reference sequence). V was shortened by 4 bases and J by 2 bases, with 13 bases between the two germline ends. Here the CDR3 reads CASSAPGGAYNEQFF. The CDR3 nucleotides are TGTGCCAGCAGCGCCCCGGGTGGCGCCTACAATGAGCAGTTCTTC.

The sample holds one count of this clone. The chain has TRBV7-9 and TRBJ1-4, with 7 bases that match TRBD1. The CDR3 runs to 16 residues. J was trimmed by 1 base and V by 2 bases; bases with no gene match: 4. Germline CDR1 and CDR2: SEHNR and FQNEAQ (reference sequence). CDR3 amino acids: CASSLTRQGTNEKLFF. The CDR3 bases are TGTGCCAGCAGCTTAACACGACAGGGAACTAATGAAAAACTGTTTTTT. Full variable domain (outside the CDR3, taken from reference TRBV7-9 and TRBJ1-4): DTGVSQNPRHKITKRGQNVTFRCDPISEHNRLYWYRQTLGQGPEFLTYFQNEAQLEKSRLLSDRFSAERPKGSFSTLEIQRTEQGDSAMYLCASSLTRQGTNEKLFFGSGTQLSVL.

This chain joins TRBV19 and TRBJ1-5, with D possibly matching TRBD1 (6 bases). This CDR3 region has 17 residues. Germline CDR1 is LNHDA and CDR2 is SQIVND (reference sequence). V lost 3 bases, J lost 4 bases, and 19 bases lay in between. The DNA for the CDR3 is TGTGCCAGTAGTATGGGGGGTACAGGGAAGGTGAATCAGCCCCAGCATTTT. Translation gives CASSMGGTGKVNQPQHF.

The V gene is TRBV6-5, the J gene TRBJ2-7; the match to TRBD1 covers 11 bases. The CDR3 is made up of 16 amino acids. Trimming cost V 2 bases and J 1 base; bases outside gene matches: 4. Germline CDR1 is MNHEY and CDR2 is SVGAGI. CDR3 in DNA: TGTGCCAGCAGTTACGGACAGGGGGCCTTTTCCTACGAGCAGTACTTC. Its protein is CASSYGQGAFSYEQYF.

V gene TRBV10-2 combines with J gene TRBJ2-5, with D tentatively TRBD2 (6 bases). The CDR3 contains 13 residues. The V end was cut by 6 bases, the J end by 4 bases, with 12 bases between. Germline loops: CDR1 WSHSY, CDR2 SAAADI. The CDR3 loop reads CASRGLGRETQYF. The CDR3 region has the DNA TGCGCCAGCAGGGGACTGGGGAGAGAGACCCAGTACTTC.

This rearrangement joins TRBV10-3 to TRBJ2-1, with 12 bases that match TRBD2. The CDR3 consists of 14 residues. The V and J ends lost 2 bases and 8 bases, in that order; junction bases with no gene match: 1. The germline V gene encodes CDR1 ENHRY and CDR2 SYGVKD. This CDR3 reads CAISELAGGDEQFF. DNA of the CDR3: TGTGCCATCAGTGAGCTAGCGGGAGGGGATGAGCAGTTCTTC.

This clone was found once. The rearrangement uses TRBV7-9 and TRBJ2-3; maybe TRBD2 (5 bases). CDR3 size: 13 residues. Germline V gene lookup returns CDR1 SEHNR and CDR2 FQNEAQ (reference sequence). Trimming left V 8 bases short and J 2 bases short, with 11 bases between. The CDR3, as DNA: TGTGCCAGCGAGGGCGGAAACACAGATACGCAGTATTTT. It codes for CASEGGNTDTQYF.

The V call is TRBV5-1, the J call TRBJ2-1; 8 positions agree with TRBD2. The CDR3 is 16 amino acids. In germline, CDR1 is SGHRS, CDR2 YFSETQ. The V and J ends lost 5 bases and 0 bases, in that order; junction bases with no gene match: 7. DNA for the CDR3: TGCGCCAGCAGTTTTGGACTAGCCCCCTCCTACAATGAGCAGTTCTTC. It yields the protein CASSFGLAPSYNEQFF.

The CDR3 coding sequence is TGTGCCAGCTCAACCACGTACAGGGACTCCTACGAGCAGTACTTC. Its translation: CASSTTYRDSYEQYF. The rearrangement joins TRBV18 to TRBJ2-7, with D perhaps matching TRBD1 (6 bases). V lost 5 bases, J lost 0 bases, and 14 bases lay in between. The CDR3 is 15 amino acids. Looked up from germline, CDR1 is KGHSH and CDR2 is LQKENI.